This T cell receptor beta chain is from a study of shared clonotypes between healthy human individuals. Germline values: CDR1 SNHLY, CDR2 FYNNEI. The CDR3 extends over 14 amino acids. V was shortened by 7 bases and J by 3 bases, with 16 bases between the two germline ends. Points on this clone: Its antigen is still unknown.

As originally analysed: Because ImmunoSEQ provided only junction sequences with no quality scores, the filtering differed. The repertoire was sequenced with immunoSEQ multiplex PCR; TCRdb's copy has only in-frame clones and lacks some. From that table come the V and J calls and clone size; the DNA was used to work out D and trimming. The repertoire consists of around 2.1 million clones, with just over 90% occurring once and the leading ten covering under 2%. Study results and limitations: Generation probabilities were higher for clonotypes shared across all four sorted-subset donors than for unshared ones. There were few donors, and this limited the genetic and exposure-history diversity represented.

Naive CD8 isolation took CD45RO-negative cells positively selected for CCR7 and excluded terminally differentiated effector memory CD45RA+ cells. The gene calls are TRBV2 and TRBJ2-7; D may be TRBD1 or TRBD2 (5 bases each). Sample: naive CD8+ T cells from PBMCs. This TCR came from a man younger than 30 in good health. Some clones in this sample may be carry-over from other donors' samples. The CDR3 loop reads CASIWDVRDYEQYF. CDR3 bases: TGTGCCAGCATCTGGGACGTCAGGGACTACGAGCAGTACTTC.